The clone carrying this T cell receptor beta chain has ten or more counts. Its antigen is unidentified. In patients aged 18 to 65, hyperthyroidism was newly diagnosed, with duration under 2 months. Amplified TCR beta CDR3 regions came from RNA transcripts. When the TCR CDR3 underwent first-round RT-PCR, the HTBI primer set was used. Using its own MiXCR run on the multiplex PCR reads, TCRdb lists one record per CDR3 protein. The sample includes about 700,000 distinct CDR3 sequences, approximately 14% of them seen just once. This sample was taken from a study of T cells in Graves' hyperthyroidism and ophthalmopathy. Study results and caveats: Also found in blood were most expanded thyroid clonotypes above 0.001.

V was shortened by 0 bases and J by 5 bases, with 17 bases between the two germline ends. CDR1 and CDR2 (germline): MNHEY, SMNVEV (reference sequence). This CDR3 is 17 amino acids long. The clonotype was recovered from a woman aged 18-29 years with Graves' hyperthyroidism. The material sequenced was blood. The rearrangement joins TRBV27 to TRBJ2-1; D is perhaps TRBD2 (6 bases). DNA for the CDR3: TGTGCCAGCAGTTTATCTGCCGGGACTCGCGGGAACAATGAGCAGTTCTTC. Translation: CASSLSAGTRGNNEQFF.